This TCR beta chain was captured by sequencing in a study of blood T cell repertoires in COVID-19. Study as a whole: Sample material is recorded as cDNA or gDNA derived from T cells, B-cell-depleted T cells, or PBMCs.

Germline CDR1 is WNHNN and CDR2 is SYGVQD (reference sequence). The CDR3 length is 16 residues. With 6 bases clipped from V and 6 bases from J, the junction kept 16 bases outside the gene matches. Participant-reported clinical history was the basis for cohort assignment. All recovered Cohort 3 donors got two negative PCRs, got clearance, or saw symptom resolution. Profiled with immunoSEQ multiplex PCR; TCRdb holds only in-frame clones, not every one. The table includes around 220,000 clones, around 84% detected once. Sequenced input: PBMCs or T cells enriched from blood (not recorded which). The receptor comes from a middle-aged woman who had recovered from COVID-19. V gene TRBV10-1 combines with J gene TRBJ1-1; 7 bases agree with TRBD1. DNA for the CDR3: TGCGCCAGCAGGCGGACCGACAGGGTTTGGTTACCTGAAGCTTTCTTT. The encoded protein is CASRRTDRVWLPEAFF.